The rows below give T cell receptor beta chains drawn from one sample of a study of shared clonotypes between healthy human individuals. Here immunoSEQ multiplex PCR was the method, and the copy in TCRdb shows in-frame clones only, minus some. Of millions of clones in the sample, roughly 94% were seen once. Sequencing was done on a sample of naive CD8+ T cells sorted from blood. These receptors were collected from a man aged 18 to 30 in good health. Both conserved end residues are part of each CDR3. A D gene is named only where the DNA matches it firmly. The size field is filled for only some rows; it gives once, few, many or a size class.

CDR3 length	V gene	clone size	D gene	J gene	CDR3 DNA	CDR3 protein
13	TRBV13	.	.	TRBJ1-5	TGTGCCAGCAGCTTGGGGGTAGATCAGCCCCAGCATTTT	CASSLGVDQPQHF
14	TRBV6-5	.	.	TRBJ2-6	TGTGCCAGCAGTCCGTCACCTGGGGCCAACGTCCTGACTTTC	CASSPSPGANVLTF
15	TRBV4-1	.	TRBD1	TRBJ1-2	TGCGCCAGCAGCCCCTTGGACAGGGGATCCTATGGCTACACCTTC	CASSPLDRGSYGYTF
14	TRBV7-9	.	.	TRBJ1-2	TGTGCCAGCAGCCCGCCGGTCGGAGACTATGGCTACACCTTC	CASSPPVGDYGYTF
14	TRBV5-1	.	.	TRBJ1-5	TGCGCCAGCAGCCTAGGGGGGTACGATCAGCCCCAGCATTTT	CASSLGGYDQPQHF
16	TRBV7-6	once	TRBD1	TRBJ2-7	TGTGCCAGCAGCCCCTTGGGACAGGGGGCCCTCGGCGAGCAGTACTTC	CASSPLGQGALGEQYF
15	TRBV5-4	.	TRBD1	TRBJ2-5	TGTGCCAGCAGCTTGGGGACAGGGGGTAGGGAGACCCAGTACTTC	CASSLGTGGRETQYF
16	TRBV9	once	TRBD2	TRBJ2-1	TGTGCCAGCAGCGTAGAGGCGGGGGGCGCCTACAATGAGCAGTTCTTC	CASSVEAGGAYNEQFF
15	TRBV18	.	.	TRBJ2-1	TGTGCCAGCTCTGGGACCCGGGACTTATACAATGAGCAGTTCTTC	CASSGTRDLYNEQFF
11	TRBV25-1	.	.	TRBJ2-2	TGTGCCAGCATCCAGGCCGGGGAGCTGTTTTTT	CASIQAGELFF
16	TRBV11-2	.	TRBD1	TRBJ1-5	TGTGCCAGCAGCTTAGTATCAGGGGGGGTCAATCAGCCCCAGCATTTT	CASSLVSGGVNQPQHF
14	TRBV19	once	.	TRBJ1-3	TGTGCCAGTAACAAAGTAGGGGACGGAAACACCATATATTTT	CASNKVGDGNTIYF
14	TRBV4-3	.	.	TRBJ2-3	TGCGCCAGCAGCCAAGATGCCAGAAGTGGTACGCAGTATTTT	CASSQDARSGTQYF
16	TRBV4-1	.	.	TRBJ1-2	TGCGCCAGCAGCCAAGAGACCTGGGGGGCGATCTATGGCTACACCTTC	CASSQETWGAIYGYTF
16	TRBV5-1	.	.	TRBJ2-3	TGCGCCAGCAGCCCGAAACCCGGACAGCACACAGATACGCAGTATTTT	CASSPKPGQHTDTQYF
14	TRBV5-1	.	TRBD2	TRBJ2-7	TGCGCCAGCAGCTTGCGGACTAGCTCCGACGAGCAGTACTTC	CASSLRTSSDEQYF
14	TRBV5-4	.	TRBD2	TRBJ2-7	TGTGCCAGCAGCTTGGGCGGGAGCTCCTACGAGCAGTACTTC	CASSLGGSSYEQYF
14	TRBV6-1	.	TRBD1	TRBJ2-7	TGTGCCAGCAGTGGACAGGGAAATCTCTACGAGCAGTACTTC	CASSGQGNLYEQYF
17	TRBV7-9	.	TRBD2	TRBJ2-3	TGTGCCAGCAGGGGAATCGGACTAGCGGGATTCACAGATACGCAGTATTTT	CASRGIGLAGFTDTQYF
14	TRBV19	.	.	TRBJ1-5	TGTGCCAGTAGTATCCGGGACACTAATCAGCCCCAGCATTTT	CASSIRDTNQPQHF
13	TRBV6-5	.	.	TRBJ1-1	TGTGCCAGCAGTTACGGCAGACCCACTGAAGCTTTCTTT	CASSYGRPTEAFF
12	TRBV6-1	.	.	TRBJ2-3	TGTGCCAGCTCCTACATCACAGATACGCAGTATTTT	CASSYITDTQYF
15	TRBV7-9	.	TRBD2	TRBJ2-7	TGTGCCAGCAGCTTAGTGGGGACTAGTTCCTACGAGCAGTACTTC	CASSLVGTSSYEQYF
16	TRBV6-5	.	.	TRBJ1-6	TGTGCCAGCAGTTACTCGATGGGGATTGGTAATTCACCCCTCCACTTT	CASSYSMGIGNSPLHF
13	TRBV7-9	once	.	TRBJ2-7	TGTGCCAGCAGCCAACAGGCTGGCTACGAGCAGTACTTC	CASSQQAGYEQYF
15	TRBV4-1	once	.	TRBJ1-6	TGCGCCAGCAGCCAAGTAGGGGTAGTGAGTTCACCCCTCCACTTT	CASSQVGVVSSPLHF
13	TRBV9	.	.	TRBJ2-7	TGTGCCAGCAGCGTAGATGGGGGGTACGAGCAGTACTTC	CASSVDGGYEQYF
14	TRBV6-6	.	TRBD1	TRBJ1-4	TGTGCCAGCGTCAAGGGGGCCAGTAATGAAAAACTGTTTTTT	CASVKGASNEKLFF
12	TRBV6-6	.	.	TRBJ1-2	TGTGCCAGCAGCCAGCTTACCTATGGCTACACCTTC	CASSQLTYGYTF
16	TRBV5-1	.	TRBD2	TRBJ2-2	TGCGCCAGCAGCTTGGCGGCGGGAGGGCCTATCGGGGAGCTGTTTTTT	CASSLAAGGPIGELFF
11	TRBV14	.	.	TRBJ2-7	TGTGCCAGCAGCCCCGGGGGAGAGCAGTACTTC	CASSPGGEQYF
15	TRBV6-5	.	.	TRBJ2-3	TGTGCCAGCAGTTACGATAGCGTAAGCACAGATACGCAGTATTTT	CASSYDSVSTDTQYF
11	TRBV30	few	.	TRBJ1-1	TGTGCCTGGAGTGGGGGGACGAAAGCTTTCTTT	CAWSGGTKAFF
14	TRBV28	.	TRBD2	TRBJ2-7	TGTGCCAGCAATAAGCGGGGGACTAACTACGAGCAGTACTTC	CASNKRGTNYEQYF
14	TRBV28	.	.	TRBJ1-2	TGTGCCAGCAGTTTAGTGACAGCAGGGAGCGGCTACACCTTC	CASSLVTAGSGYTF
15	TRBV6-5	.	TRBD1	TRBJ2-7	TGTGCCAGCAGCCCCCGGGACAGGACTCCCCACGAGCAGTACTTC	CASSPRDRTPHEQYF
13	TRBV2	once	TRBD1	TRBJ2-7	TGTGCCATCCTCGGGACAGGGGGCTACGAGCAGTACTTC	CAILGTGGYEQYF
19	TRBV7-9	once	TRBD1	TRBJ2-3	TGTGCCAGCAGCTTTTGGGGACAGGGGCCCTTAGCTAGCACAGATACGCAGTATTTT	CASSFWGQGPLASTDTQYF
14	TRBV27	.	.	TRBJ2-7	TGTGCCAGCAGTTTAATGGAGGCTACCAACGAGCAGTACTTC	CASSLMEATNEQYF
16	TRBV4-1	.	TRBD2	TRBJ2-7	TGCGCCAGCAGCCCACAAGTTCTAGCGGGAGTCGAGGAGCAGTACTTC	CASSPQVLAGVEEQYF
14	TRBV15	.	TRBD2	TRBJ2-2	TGTGCCACGACTAGCGGGGTGAACACCGGGGAGCTGTTTTTT	CATTSGVNTGELFF
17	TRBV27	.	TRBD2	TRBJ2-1	TGTGCCAGCAGCCTTGGGACTAGCGGGGGGTTCGGAAATGAGCAGTTCTTC	CASSLGTSGGFGNEQFF
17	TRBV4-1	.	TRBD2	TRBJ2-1	TGCGCCAGCAGCCAAGCCCACGCGCGGGAGTCCTACAATGAGCAGTTCTTC	CASSQAHARESYNEQFF
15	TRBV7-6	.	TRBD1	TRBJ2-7	TGTGCCAGCAGCCTAGGGACAGGTTTAGAGTACGAGCAGTACTTC	CASSLGTGLEYEQYF
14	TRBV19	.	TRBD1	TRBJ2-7	TGTGCCAGTAGTTCCGGGACAGGCCGCTACGAGCAGTACTTC	CASSSGTGRYEQYF
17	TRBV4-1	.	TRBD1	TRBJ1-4	TGCGCCAGCAGCCAACACACTCCGGGACAGCCAAATGAAAAACTGTTTTTT	CASSQHTPGQPNEKLFF
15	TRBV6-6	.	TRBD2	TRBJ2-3	TGTGCCAGCAGTTCGCTAGCGGGGGGTAGAGATACGCAGTATTTT	CASSSLAGGRDTQYF
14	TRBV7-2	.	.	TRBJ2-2	TGTGCCAGCAGCTTTTACAAGGGCACCGGGGAGCTGTTTTTT	CASSFYKGTGELFF
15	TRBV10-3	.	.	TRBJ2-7	TGTGCCATCAGTGGGAGTCGGACTCTCTCCTACGAGCAGTACTTC	CAISGSRTLSYEQYF
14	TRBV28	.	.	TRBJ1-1	TGTGCCAGCAGCACTTCCATGGGGGGCACTGAAGCTTTCTTT	CASSTSMGGTEAFF
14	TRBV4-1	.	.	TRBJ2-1	TGCGCCAGCACCGCTATCGGGGGTCACAATGAGCAGTTCTTC	CASTAIGGHNEQFF
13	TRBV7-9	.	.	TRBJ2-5	TGTGCCAGCAGCTTAACAGAGGGTGAGACCCAGTACTTC	CASSLTEGETQYF
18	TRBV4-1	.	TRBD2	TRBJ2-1	TGCGCCAGCAGCCAAGAGGGCGGGGGACCTGATTCCTACAATGAGCAGTTCTTC	CASSQEGGGPDSYNEQFF
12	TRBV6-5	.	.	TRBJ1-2	TGTGCCAGCGAAGGGGTAGACTATGGCTACACCTTC	CASEGVDYGYTF